This T cell receptor beta chain was sequenced in a study of blood T cell repertoires in COVID-19. Study-wide context: PBMCs, B-cell-depleted T cells, or T cells provided the cDNA or gDNA that made up the material.

Germline loops: CDR1 SGHAT, CDR2 FQNNGV. CDR3 size: 15 residues. The V gene lost 0 bases and the J gene lost 2 bases, with 11 bases spanning the gap. TCRdb keeps only in-frame clones here, not all; method: immunoSEQ multiplex PCR. This repertoire shows over 150,000 clones, roughly 79% found once; its top ten account for 6.9%. This clonotype originated in a human donor with acute or convalescent COVID-19. The donor label of this sample is uncertain. The genes are TRBV11-2 and TRBJ2-7; D possibly corresponds to TRBD1 (6 bases). The sequenced sample consisted of peripheral blood. CDR3 sequence: CASSLDRTVAYEQYF. The DNA for the CDR3 is TGTGCCAGCAGCTTAGACCGGACAGTAGCCTACGAGCAGTACTTC.